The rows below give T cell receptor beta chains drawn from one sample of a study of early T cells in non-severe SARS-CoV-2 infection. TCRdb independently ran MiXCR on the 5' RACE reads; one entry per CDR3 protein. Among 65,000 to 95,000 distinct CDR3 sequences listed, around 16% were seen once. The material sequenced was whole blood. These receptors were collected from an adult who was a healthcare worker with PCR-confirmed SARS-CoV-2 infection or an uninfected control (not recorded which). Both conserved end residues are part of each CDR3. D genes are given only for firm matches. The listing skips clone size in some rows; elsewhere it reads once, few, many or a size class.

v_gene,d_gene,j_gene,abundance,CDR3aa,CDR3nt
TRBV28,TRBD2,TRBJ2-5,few,CASSLGTSGSLETQYF,TGTGCCAGCAGCCTTGGGACTAGCGGGAGTTTGGAGACCCAGTACTTC
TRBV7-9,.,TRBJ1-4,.,CASSPKKSTGNEKLFF,TGTGCCAGCAGCCCGAAGAAGTCGACGGGAAATGAAAAACTGTTTTTT
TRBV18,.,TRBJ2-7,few,CASSPLADYEQYF,TGTGCCAGCTCACCGCTTGCAGACTACGAGCAGTACTTC
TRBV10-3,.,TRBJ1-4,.,CAISAPLGHQLATNEKLFF,TGTGCCATCAGTGCTCCCCTCGGACACCAGCTAGCAACTAATGAAAAACTGTTTTTT
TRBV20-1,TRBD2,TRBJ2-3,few,CSARYPSSGGATDTQYF,TGCAGTGCTAGATACCCATCTAGCGGGGGGGCCACAGATACGCAGTATTTT
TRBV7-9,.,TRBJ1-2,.,CASPGVHGYTF,TGTGCCAGCCCGGGGGTACATGGCTACACCTTC
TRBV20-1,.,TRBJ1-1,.,CSASYTEAFF,TGCAGTGCTTCGTACACTGAAGCTTTCTTT
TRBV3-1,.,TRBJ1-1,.,CASSQVNPAMNTEAFF,TGTGCCAGCAGCCAAGTGAATCCGGCTATGAACACTGAAGCTTTCTTT
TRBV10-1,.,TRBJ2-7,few,CASSESISPGPRGAQYF,TGCGCCAGCAGTGAGTCGATAAGTCCGGGACCTCGGGGTGCGCAGTACTTC
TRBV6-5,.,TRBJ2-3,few,CASSGLSTQYF,TGTGCCAGCAGCGGACTGAGTACGCAGTATTTT
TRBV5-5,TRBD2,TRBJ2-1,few,CASSLPLSGRNEQFF,TGTGCCAGCAGCTTACCACTTAGCGGGAGGAATGAGCAGTTCTTC
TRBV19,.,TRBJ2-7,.,CASTPSQGGYEQYF,TGTGCCAGTACTCCCTCCCAGGGGGGCTACGAGCAGTACTTC
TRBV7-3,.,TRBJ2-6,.,CASSFPGSSSGANVLTF,TGTGCCAGCAGCTTCCCAGGAAGCTCCTCTGGGGCCAACGTCCTGACTTTC